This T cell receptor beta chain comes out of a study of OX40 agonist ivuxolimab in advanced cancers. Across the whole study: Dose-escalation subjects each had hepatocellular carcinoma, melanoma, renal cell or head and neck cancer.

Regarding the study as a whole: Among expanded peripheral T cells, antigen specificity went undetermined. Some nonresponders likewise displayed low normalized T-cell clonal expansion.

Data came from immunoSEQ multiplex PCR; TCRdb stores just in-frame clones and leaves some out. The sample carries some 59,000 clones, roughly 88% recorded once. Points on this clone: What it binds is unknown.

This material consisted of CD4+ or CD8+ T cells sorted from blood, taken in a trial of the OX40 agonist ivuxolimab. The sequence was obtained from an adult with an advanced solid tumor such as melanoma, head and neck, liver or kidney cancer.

Here the CDR3 DNA reads TGTGCCACCCTTAGTGGAACAGTATCTGGCTACACCTTC. It translates to CATLSGTVSGYTF. V and J are TRBV28 and TRBJ1-2; D is undetermined. Trimming took off 10 bases at V and 7 bases at J, with 19 bases between the two ends. The CDR3 loop spans 13 amino acids. CDR1 and CDR2 from the germline V gene are MDHEN and SYDVKM.